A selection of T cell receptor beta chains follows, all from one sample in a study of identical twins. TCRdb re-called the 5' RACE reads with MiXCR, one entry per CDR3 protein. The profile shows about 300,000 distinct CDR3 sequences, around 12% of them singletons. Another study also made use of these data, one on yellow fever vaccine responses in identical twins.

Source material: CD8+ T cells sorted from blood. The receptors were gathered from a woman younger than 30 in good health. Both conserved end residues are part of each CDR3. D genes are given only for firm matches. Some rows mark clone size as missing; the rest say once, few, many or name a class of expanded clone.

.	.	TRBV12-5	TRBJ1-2	CASGLSGGDGYTF	TGTGCTAGTGGTTTGTCGGGCGGGGATGGCTACACCTTC
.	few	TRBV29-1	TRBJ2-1	CSVEGGLKTYNEQFF	TGCAGCGTTGAAGGGGGACTCAAGACCTACAATGAGCAGTTCTTC
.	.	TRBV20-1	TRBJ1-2	CSARDSVGGYTF	TGCAGTGCTAGGGACAGCGTAGGTGGCTACACCTTC
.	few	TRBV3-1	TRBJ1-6	CASSHVVRDIRSPLHF	TGTGCCAGCAGCCACGTAGTCCGGGACATCCGGTCACCCCTCCACTTT
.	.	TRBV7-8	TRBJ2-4	CASSSERLNLAKNIQYF	TGTGCCAGCAGCTCCGAGCGCCTGAATCTAGCCAAAAACATTCAGTACTTC
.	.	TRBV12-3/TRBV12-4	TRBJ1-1	CASSFRFPGPGNTEAFF	TGTGCCAGCAGTTTCCGATTCCCGGGACCGGGGAACACTGAAGCTTTCTTT
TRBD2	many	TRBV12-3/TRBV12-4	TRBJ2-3	CASSPRTSGALTSTDTQYF	TGTGCCAGCAGTCCGAGGACTAGCGGGGCTCTTACTAGCACAGATACGCAGTATTTT
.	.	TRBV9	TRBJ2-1	CASSVEGSRYNEQFF	TGTGCCAGCAGCGTAGAGGGGTCGAGATACAATGAGCAGTTCTTC
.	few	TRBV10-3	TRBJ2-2	CAISVDRLSTGELFF	TGTGCCATCAGTGTCGACAGGTTATCCACCGGGGAGCTGTTTTTT
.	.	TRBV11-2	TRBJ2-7	CASSLERALTYEQYF	TGTGCCAGCAGCTTAGAAAGGGCGTTAACCTACGAGCAGTACTTC
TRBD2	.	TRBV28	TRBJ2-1	CASSQSPGLAARNEQFF	TGTGCCAGCAGTCAATCCCCGGGACTAGCGGCGAGGAATGAGCAGTTCTTC
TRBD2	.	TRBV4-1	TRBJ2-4	CASSQVTPPLAEDGMLAKNIQYF	TGCGCCAGCAGCCAAGTAACCCCCCCACTAGCGGAAGACGGAATGCTAGCCAAAAACATTCAGTACTTC
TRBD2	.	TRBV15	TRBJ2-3	CATSRGSGATDTQYF	TGTGCCACCAGCAGAGGTAGCGGGGCCACAGATACGCAGTATTTT
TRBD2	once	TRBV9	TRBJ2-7	CASSPGLAGKSSYEQYF	TGTGCCAGCAGTCCAGGACTAGCGGGAAAGAGCTCCTACGAGCAGTACTTC
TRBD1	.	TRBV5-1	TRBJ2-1	CASSSTGGNYNEQFF	TGCGCCAGCAGCTCGACAGGGGGCAACTACAATGAGCAGTTCTTC
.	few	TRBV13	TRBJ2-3	CASSLAEGRETTQYF	TGTGCCAGCAGCTTAGCAGAAGGCCGGGAGACTACGCAGTATTTT
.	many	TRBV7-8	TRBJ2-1	CASSLAQGMWSEQFF	TGTGCCAGCAGCTTGGCACAGGGTATGTGGAGTGAGCAGTTCTTC
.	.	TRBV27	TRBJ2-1	CASGLGEQFF	TGTGCCAGCGGTCTGGGGGAGCAGTTCTTC
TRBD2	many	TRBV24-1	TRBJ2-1	CATSGTSGRGPYNEQFF	TGTGCCACCAGCGGGACTAGCGGGAGAGGACCCTACAATGAGCAGTTCTTC
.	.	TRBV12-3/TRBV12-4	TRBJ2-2	CASRLELWSTGELFF	TGTGCCAGCAGATTAGAGCTGTGGTCCACCGGGGAGCTGTTTTTT
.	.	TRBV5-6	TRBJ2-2	CASSLAWTANTGELFF	TGTGCCAGCAGCTTGGCTTGGACAGCGAACACCGGGGAGCTGTTTTTT
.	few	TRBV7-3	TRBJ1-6	CASSLTLSFGTPLHF	TGTGCCAGCAGCTTAACGCTCTCCTTTGGGACACCCCTCCACTTT
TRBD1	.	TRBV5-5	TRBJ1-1	CASSGPGQGSEATEAFF	TGTGCCAGCAGCGGGCCGGGACAGGGGTCCGAAGCCACTGAAGCTTTCTTT
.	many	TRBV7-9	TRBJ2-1	CATRGGVSFNEQFF	TGTGCCACCCGGGGCGGGGTTTCATTCAATGAGCAGTTCTTC
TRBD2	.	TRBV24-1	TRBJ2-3	CATSDLPIAGTSGSIDTQYF	TGTGCCACCAGTGATCTTCCAATCGCCGGGACTAGCGGGAGCATAGATACGCAGTATTTT
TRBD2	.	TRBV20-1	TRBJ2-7	CSARASGYEQYF	TGCAGTGCTAGAGCTAGCGGCTACGAGCAGTACTTC
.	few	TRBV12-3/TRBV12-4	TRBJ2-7	CASSPVGLYEQYF	TGTGCCAGCAGTCCAGTGGGACTTTACGAGCAGTACTTC
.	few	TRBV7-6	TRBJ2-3	CASSRLLTDTQYF	TGTGCCAGCAGTAGACTACTCACAGATACGCAGTATTTT
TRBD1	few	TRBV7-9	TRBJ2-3	CASSHPRDRALDTQYF	TGTGCCAGCAGCCACCCCCGGGACAGGGCCCTAGATACGCAGTATTTT
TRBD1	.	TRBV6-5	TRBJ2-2	CASSYTGTGAYTGELFF	TGTGCCAGCAGTTATACCGGGACAGGGGCTTACACCGGGGAGCTGTTTTTT
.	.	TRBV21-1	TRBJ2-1	CASSKAEKRDRGHLNGDEQFF	TGTGCCAGCAGCAAAGCAGAAAAGAGGGACAGGGGGCACCTAAATGGGGATGAGCAGTTCTTC
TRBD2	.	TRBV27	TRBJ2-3	CASSLHLAGQVTDTQYF	TGTGCCAGCAGTTTACACCTAGCGGGACAAGTCACAGATACGCAGTATTTT
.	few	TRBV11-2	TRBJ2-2	CASSLLAKNTGELFF	TGTGCCAGCAGTTTACTAGCTAAGAACACCGGGGAGCTGTTTTTT
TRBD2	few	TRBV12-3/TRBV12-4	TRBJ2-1	CASSPNLAGGPKNEQFF	TGTGCCAGCAGCCCTAACCTAGCGGGAGGGCCTAAGAATGAGCAGTTCTTC
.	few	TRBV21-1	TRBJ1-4	CASSNQLMKNCFF	.
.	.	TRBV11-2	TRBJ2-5	CASSGQQYQETQYF	TGTGCCAGCAGCGGACAGCAGTACCAAGAGACCCAGTACTTC
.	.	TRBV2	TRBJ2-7	CASSPDPGDYEQYF	TGTGCCAGCAGTCCCGACCCGGGAGACTACGAGCAGTACTTC
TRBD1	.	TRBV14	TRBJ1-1	CASSHFTGGTEAFF	TGTGCCAGCAGCCATTTCACAGGGGGCACTGAAGCTTTCTTT
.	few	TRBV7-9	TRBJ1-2	CASRFRGPNYGYTF	TGTGCCAGCAGGTTCCGTGGGCCTAACTATGGCTACACCTTC
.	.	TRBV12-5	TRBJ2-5	CASGLLVADQETQYF	TGTGCTAGTGGTTTGTTGGTAGCGGACCAAGAGACCCAGTACTTC
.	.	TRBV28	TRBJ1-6	CASIKDNSPLHF	TGTGCCAGCATCAAAGATAATTCACCCCTCCACTTT
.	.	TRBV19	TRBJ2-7	CASSVAGISYEQYF	TGTGCCAGTAGTGTGGCAGGGATCTCCTACGAGCAGTACTTC
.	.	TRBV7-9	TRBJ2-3	CASSLSVGLITDTQYF	TGTGCCAGCAGCTTAAGTGTGGGACTCATCACAGATACGCAGTATTTT
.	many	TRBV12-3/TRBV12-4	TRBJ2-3	CASSLYDKTDTQYF	TGTGCCAGCAGTTTATATGACAAAACAGATACGCAGTATTTT